This T cell receptor (beta chain) emerged from a study of blood T cell repertoires in COVID-19. Study context: The origin of the acute and convalescent COVID-19 samples was the United States, Italy and Spain. Sources were T cells, B-cell-depleted T cells, or PBMCs; the material itself was cDNA or gDNA.

In the authors' methods: Reference gene primer amplification gave nucleated cell count estimates. Sequencing was performed with immunoSEQ multiplex PCR; in TCRdb, only in-frame clones are kept and a portion is missing. V and J calls and clone size are given by that table; D and trimming were obtained from the DNA. This table holds roughly 390,000 clones, roughly 85% found once. The sequence came from a young woman with acute or convalescent COVID-19. Sequencing was carried out using peripheral blood.

CDR3 DNA sequence: TGTGCCAGCAGCTATGGACAGGGGACGGCTTTCTTT. It is translated as CASSYGQGTAFF. The rearrangement links TRBV5-6 to TRBJ1-1, with TRBD1 matching over 9 bases. Germline V gene data show CDR1 as SGHDT and CDR2 as YYEEEE. The CDR3 is 12 amino acids. The trim removed 3 bases at V and 11 bases at J, leaving 5 bases unmatched.